This T cell receptor beta chain derives from a study of blood T cell repertoires in COVID-19. Study as a whole: PBMCs, B-cell-depleted T cells, or T cells provided the cDNA or gDNA that made up the material.

Trimming shortened V by 4 bases and J by 4 bases, and 16 bases separated the two germline ends. The germline V gene has CDR1 MDHEN and CDR2 SYDVKM. CDR3 length equals 15 residues. The study assigned cohorts using participant-reported clinical history. TCRdb's table, derived via immunoSEQ multiplex PCR, lists solely in-frame clones and lacks some. The sample shows around 300,000 clones, around 86% of them seen only once. This receptor was taken from a woman younger than 35 who had recovered from COVID-19. Sequenced: PBMCs or T cells enriched from blood (not recorded which). This rearrangement joins TRBV28 to TRBJ2-5; the D gene is possibly TRBD2 (6 bases). CDR3 nucleotide sequence: TGTGCCAGCAGTTCCCCGGGTAGCGGACGAGAGACCCAGTACTTC. It yields the protein CASSSPGSGRETQYF.